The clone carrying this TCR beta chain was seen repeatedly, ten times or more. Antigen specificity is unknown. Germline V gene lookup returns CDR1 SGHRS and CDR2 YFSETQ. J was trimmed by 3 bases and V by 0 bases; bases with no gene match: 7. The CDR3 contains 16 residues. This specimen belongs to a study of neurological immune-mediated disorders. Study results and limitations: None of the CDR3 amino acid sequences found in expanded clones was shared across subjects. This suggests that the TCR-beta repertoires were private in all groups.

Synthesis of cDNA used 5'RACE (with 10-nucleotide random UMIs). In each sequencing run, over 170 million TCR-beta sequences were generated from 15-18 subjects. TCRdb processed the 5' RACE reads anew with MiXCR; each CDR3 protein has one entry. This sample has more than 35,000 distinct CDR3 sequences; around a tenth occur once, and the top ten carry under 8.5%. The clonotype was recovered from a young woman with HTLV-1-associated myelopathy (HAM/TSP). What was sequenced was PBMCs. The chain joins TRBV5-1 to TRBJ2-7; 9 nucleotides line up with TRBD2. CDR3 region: CASSLGSSGGLYEQYF. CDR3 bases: TGCGCCAGCAGCTTGGGGAGTAGCGGGGGACTCTACGAGCAGTACTTC.